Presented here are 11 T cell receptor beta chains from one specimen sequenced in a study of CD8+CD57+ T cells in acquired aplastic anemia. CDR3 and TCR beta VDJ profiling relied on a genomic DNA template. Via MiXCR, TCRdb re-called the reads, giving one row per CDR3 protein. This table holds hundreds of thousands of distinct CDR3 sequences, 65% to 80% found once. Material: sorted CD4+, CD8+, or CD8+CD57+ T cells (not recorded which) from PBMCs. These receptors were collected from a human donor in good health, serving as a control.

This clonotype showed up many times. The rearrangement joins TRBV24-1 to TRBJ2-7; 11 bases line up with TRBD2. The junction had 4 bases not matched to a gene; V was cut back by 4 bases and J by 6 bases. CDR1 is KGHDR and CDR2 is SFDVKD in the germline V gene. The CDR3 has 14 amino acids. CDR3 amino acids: CATSDTTSGVEQYF. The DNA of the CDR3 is TGTGCCACCAGTGACACGACTAGCGGGGTCGAGCAGTACTTC.

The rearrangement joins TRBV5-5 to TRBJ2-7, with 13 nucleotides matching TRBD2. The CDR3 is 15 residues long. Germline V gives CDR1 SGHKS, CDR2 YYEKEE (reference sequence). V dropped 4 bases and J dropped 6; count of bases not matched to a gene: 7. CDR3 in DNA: TGTGCCAGCAGCCTGGAGGGACTAGCGGGGCGCGAGCAGTACTTC. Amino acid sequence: CASSLEGLAGREQYF.

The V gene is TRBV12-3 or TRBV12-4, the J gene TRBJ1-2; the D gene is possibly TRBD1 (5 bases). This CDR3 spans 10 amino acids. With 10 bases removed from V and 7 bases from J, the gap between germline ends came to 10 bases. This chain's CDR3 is CATSGGGYTF. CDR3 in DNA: TGTGCCACCTCGGGGGGTGGCTACACCTTC.

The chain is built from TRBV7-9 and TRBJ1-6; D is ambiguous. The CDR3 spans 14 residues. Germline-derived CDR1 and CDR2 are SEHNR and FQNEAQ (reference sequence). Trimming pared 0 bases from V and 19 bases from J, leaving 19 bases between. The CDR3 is CASSLAVHQAPGHF. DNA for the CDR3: TGTGCCAGCAGCTTAGCCGTGCACCAGGCTCCCGGTCACTTT.

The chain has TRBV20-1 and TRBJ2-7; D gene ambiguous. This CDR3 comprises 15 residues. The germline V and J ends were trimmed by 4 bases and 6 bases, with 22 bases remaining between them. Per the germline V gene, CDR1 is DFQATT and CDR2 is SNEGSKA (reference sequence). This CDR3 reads CSATPGTTGLAEQYF. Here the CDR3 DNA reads TGCAGTGCTACACCGGGCACTACTGGTTTGGCCGAGCAGTACTTC.

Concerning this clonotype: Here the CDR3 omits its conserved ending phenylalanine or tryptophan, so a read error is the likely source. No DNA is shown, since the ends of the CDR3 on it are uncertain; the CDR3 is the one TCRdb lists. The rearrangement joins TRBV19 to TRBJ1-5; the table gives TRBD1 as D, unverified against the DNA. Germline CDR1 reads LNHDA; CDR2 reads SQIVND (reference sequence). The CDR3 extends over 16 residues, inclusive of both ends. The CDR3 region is CASTGVPGTSTPYGYT.

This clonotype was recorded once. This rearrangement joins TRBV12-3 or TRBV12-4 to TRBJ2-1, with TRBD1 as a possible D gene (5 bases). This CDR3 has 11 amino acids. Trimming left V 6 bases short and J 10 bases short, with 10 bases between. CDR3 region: CASSTRTEQFF. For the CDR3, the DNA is TGTGCCAGCAGCACGCGGACAGAGCAGTTCTTC.

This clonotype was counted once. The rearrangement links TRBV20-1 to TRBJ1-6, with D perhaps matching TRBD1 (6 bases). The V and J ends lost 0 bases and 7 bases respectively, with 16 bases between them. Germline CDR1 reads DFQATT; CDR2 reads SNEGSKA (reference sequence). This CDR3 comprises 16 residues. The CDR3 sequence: CSARDEIRQDNSPLHF. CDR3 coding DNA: TGCAGTGCTAGAGATGAAATCCGACAGGACAATTCACCCCTCCACTTT.

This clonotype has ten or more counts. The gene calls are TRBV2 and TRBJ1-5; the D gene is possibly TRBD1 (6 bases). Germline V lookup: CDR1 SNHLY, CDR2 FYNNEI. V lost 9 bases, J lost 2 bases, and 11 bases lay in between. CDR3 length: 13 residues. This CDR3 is CASKGQGNQPQHF. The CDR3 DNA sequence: TGTGCCAGTAAGGGACAAGGCAATCAGCCCCAGCATTTT.

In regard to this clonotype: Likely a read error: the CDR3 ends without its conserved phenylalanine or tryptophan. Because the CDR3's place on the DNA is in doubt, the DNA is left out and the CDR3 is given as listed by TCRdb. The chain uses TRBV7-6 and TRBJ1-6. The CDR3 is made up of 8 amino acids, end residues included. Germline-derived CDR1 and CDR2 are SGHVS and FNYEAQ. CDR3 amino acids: CASSLPSR.

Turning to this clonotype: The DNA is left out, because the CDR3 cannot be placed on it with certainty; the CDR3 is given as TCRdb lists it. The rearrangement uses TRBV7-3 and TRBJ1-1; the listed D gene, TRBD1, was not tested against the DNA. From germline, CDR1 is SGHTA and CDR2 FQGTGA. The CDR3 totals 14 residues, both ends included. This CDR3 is CASSSGHRTEAFFF.